These T cell receptor beta chains were read from a single sample in a study of beta chain features in type 1 diabetes. The data were produced by immunoSEQ multiplex PCR, yet TCRdb's version contains in-frame clones alone and is incomplete. The table shows under 300,000 clones, with 20% occurring only once. Sequenced: naive CD4+ T cells from blood. These receptor sequences come from a woman between 40 and 55 years old with type 1 diabetes. Both conserved end residues are part of each CDR3. Each record gives: clone size, D gene, V gene, J gene, CDR3 protein, CDR3 DNA. D genes are given only for firm matches. Only part of the rows carry a size: once, few, many, or a class if the clone is expanded.

once	NA	TRBV10-3	TRBJ2-7	CAISPYGSYEQYF	TGTGCCATCAGTCCTTACGGTAGCTACGAGCAGTACTTC
NA	NA	TRBV7-3	TRBJ2-1	CASSSLLSYNEQFF	TGTGCCAGCAGCTCCCTACTATCCTACAATGAGCAGTTCTTC
NA	NA	TRBV25-1	TRBJ2-1	CASSEAGSSYNEQFF	TGTGCCAGCAGTGAGGCGGGTTCCTCCTACAATGAGCAGTTCTTC
few	NA	TRBV6-5	TRBJ1-1	CASSYPGSGGTEAFF	TGTGCCAGCAGTTACCCCGGCTCGGGGGGCACTGAAGCTTTCTTT
few	NA	TRBV4-2	TRBJ1-1	CASSKADRRTEAFF	TGTGCCAGCAGCAAAGCTGACAGGAGGACTGAAGCTTTCTTT
few	TRBD1	TRBV13	TRBJ1-5	CASSRGQRNQPQHF	TGTGCCAGCAGCAGGGGACAGCGCAATCAGCCCCAGCATTTT
NA	TRBD1	TRBV25-1	TRBJ2-2	CASSVGGARTGELFF	TGTGCCAGCAGTGTAGGGGGCGCGAGGACCGGGGAGCTGTTTTTT
NA	TRBD2	TRBV7-3	TRBJ2-3	CASSLGTSGRHGDTQYF	TGTGCCAGCAGCCTCGGGACTAGCGGGAGGCATGGGGATACGCAGTATTTT
NA	TRBD1	TRBV5-1	TRBJ2-2	CASSFSGTGTGELFF	TGCGCCAGCAGCTTTTCCGGGACAGGGACCGGGGAGCTGTTTTTT
NA	TRBD1	TRBV29-1	TRBJ2-3	CSGDRGSTDTQYF	TGCAGCGGGGACAGGGGTAGCACAGATACGCAGTATTTT
NA	NA	TRBV11-1	TRBJ1-1	CASRGGWNTEAFF	TGTGCCAGCAGGGGGGGATGGAACACTGAAGCTTTCTTT
NA	TRBD1	TRBV4-1	TRBJ2-7	CASSRETGPYEQYF	TGCGCCAGCAGCCGGGAGACAGGGCCTTACGAGCAGTACTTC
NA	TRBD1	TRBV4-3	TRBJ1-1	CASSQPGQGMEEAFF	TGCGCCAGCAGCCAACCGGGACAGGGGATGGAGGAGGCTTTCTTT
NA	NA	TRBV5-4	TRBJ1-1	CASSLAGMNTEAFF	TGTGCCAGCAGCTTGGCAGGGATGAACACTGAAGCTTTCTTT
NA	NA	TRBV9	TRBJ2-2	CASSDPRGTGELFF	TGTGCCAGCAGCGACCCCCGGGGCACCGGGGAGCTGTTTTTT
NA	TRBD2	TRBV29-1	TRBJ2-7	CSYGEGTYEQYF	TGCAGTTATGGGGAGGGCACCTACGAGCAGTACTTC
NA	NA	TRBV9	TRBJ1-1	CASSTNLNTEAFF	TGTGCCAGCAGCACCAACTTGAACACTGAAGCTTTCTTT
few	NA	TRBV9	TRBJ2-7	CASSVGGFHSYEQYF	TGTGCCAGCAGCGTAGGAGGATTTCACTCCTACGAGCAGTACTTC
NA	NA	TRBV30	TRBJ1-1	CAWSARGTEAFF	TGTGCCTGGAGTGCCAGGGGCACTGAAGCTTTCTTT
NA	NA	TRBV11-2	TRBJ2-7	CASSFLGNEQYF	TGTGCCAGCAGCTTCCTAGGAAACGAGCAGTACTTC
NA	NA	TRBV29-1	TRBJ2-5	CSVEEGARETQYF	TGCAGCGTTGAAGAGGGGGCGAGGGAGACCCAGTACTTC
few	TRBD2	TRBV7-8	TRBJ2-7	CASSLQRGSSYEQYF	TGTGCCAGCAGCTTGCAGCGGGGTAGCTCCTACGAGCAGTACTTC
NA	TRBD2	TRBV9	TRBJ2-1	CASSRTSGSYNEQFF	TGTGCCAGCAGTCGGACTAGCGGGAGTTACAATGAGCAGTTCTTC
NA	TRBD2	TRBV30	TRBJ2-7	CARSPGLAGIHEQYF	TGTGCCAGATCGCCGGGACTAGCGGGAATCCACGAGCAGTACTTC
few	NA	TRBV7-2	TRBJ2-1	CASSLVSLEQFF	TGTGCCAGCAGCTTAGTTTCTCTGGAGCAGTTCTTC
NA	TRBD1	TRBV18	TRBJ2-1	CASSHPGTALDEQFF	TGTGCCAGCTCGCATCCCGGGACAGCTCTTGATGAGCAGTTCTTC
NA	TRBD2	TRBV10-2	TRBJ2-5	CASSSSGGETQYF	TGCGCCAGCAGTTCTAGCGGGGGAGAGACCCAGTACTTC
few	TRBD2	TRBV27	TRBJ2-1	CASSPTGRGVNNEQFF	TGTGCCAGCAGTCCCACAGGGCGGGGGGTTAACAATGAGCAGTTCTTC
NA	NA	TRBV5-1	TRBJ2-1	CATGGTDYNEQFF	TGCGCCACCGGAGGGACAGATTACAATGAGCAGTTCTTC
few	NA	TRBV5-1	TRBJ1-2	CASSLLTTGQDGYTF	TGCGCCAGCAGCTTGTTAACGACAGGTCAAGATGGCTACACCTTC
NA	TRBD2	TRBV28	TRBJ2-1	CASSFRLGGSSYNEQFF	TGTGCCAGCAGTTTTAGACTGGGGGGGAGCTCCTACAATGAGCAGTTCTTC
few	TRBD1	TRBV30	TRBJ2-7	CAWSVPGQGSYEQYF	TGTGCCTGGAGTGTACCGGGACAGGGCTCCTACGAGCAGTACTTC
few	NA	TRBV4-3	TRBJ1-3	CASSQKGLNLGNTIYF	TGCGCCAGCAGCCAGAAAGGACTAAACCTTGGAAACACCATATATTTT
few	NA	TRBV7-9	TRBJ1-1	CASSLVQSTEAFF	TGTGCCAGCAGCTTAGTACAGTCCACTGAAGCTTTCTTT
few	TRBD2	TRBV5-1	TRBJ2-1	CASSSGTSGRKNEQFF	TGCGCCAGCAGCTCGGGGACTAGCGGGAGGAAGAATGAGCAGTTCTTC
once	TRBD2	TRBV27	TRBJ2-1	CASRTSGRNEQFF	TGTGCCAGCAGGACTAGCGGGAGGAATGAGCAGTTCTTC
NA	TRBD1	TRBV15	TRBJ2-1	CATSRPGQAIWYNEQFF	TGTGCCACCAGCAGGCCCGGACAGGCGATTTGGTACAATGAGCAGTTCTTC
few	NA	TRBV7-9	TRBJ2-1	CASRSSGSYNEQFF	TGTGCCAGCAGGTCAAGTGGCAGCTACAATGAGCAGTTCTTC